The 4 T cell receptor beta chains given below trace back to one sample, sequenced in a study of shared T cell receptors in the human thymus. Sequencing used immunoSEQ multiplex PCR; TCRdb keeps in-frame clones, though not all of them. Here the sample spans hundreds of thousands of clones, about 90% being singletons. The same data also contributed to another study, on human thymus T cells.

The sample consisted of thymocytes. Receptor source: a boy in the first two years of life with a congenital heart defect.

The chain uses TRBV7-2 and TRBJ1-4, with unresolved D. Deletions cut 5 bases from V and 2 bases from J, with 9 bases between. This CDR3 is built from 14 residues. Per the germline V gene, CDR1 is SGHTA and CDR2 is FQGNSA. CDR3 coding DNA: TGTGCCAGCAGCCACGGGAAGACTAATGAAAAACTGTTTTTT. This translates into CASSHGKTNEKLFF.

The chain is built from TRBV25-1 and TRBJ2-5, with 11 bases lining up with TRBD2. The J call is uncertain, as TRBJ2-7 better fits the DNA end. The CDR3 sequence is 16 residues long. Germline V gene lookup returns CDR1 MGHDK and CDR2 SYGVNS. The CDR3 region is CASRGPTSGNGYEQYF. The CDR3 DNA follows: TGTGCCAGCAGGGGCCCGACTAGCGGGAACGGGTACGAGCAGTACTTC.

The chain couples TRBV7-6 to TRBJ2-3, with 8 positions matching TRBD2. J gave up 0 bases and V 3 bases, and 11 bases lay outside the gene matches. The CDR3 contains 18 residues. CDR1 is SGHVS, CDR2 FNYEAQ, per germline. The CDR3 here is CASSFPRGGKTSTDTQYF. In nucleotides, the CDR3 is TGTGCCAGCAGCTTCCCCCGGGGGGGGAAAACTAGCACAGATACGCAGTATTTT.

This chain joins TRBV15 and TRBJ2-7; D remains unclear. The CDR3 consists of 16 residues. The germline V gene has CDR1 LNHNV and CDR2 YYDKDF (reference sequence). Trimming took 2 bases from V and 2 from J, leaving 16 bases between them. The CDR3 region is CATSRSHRSVTYEQYF. CDR3 nucleotides: TGTGCCACCAGCAGATCACACCGAAGTGTGACCTACGAGCAGTACTTC.